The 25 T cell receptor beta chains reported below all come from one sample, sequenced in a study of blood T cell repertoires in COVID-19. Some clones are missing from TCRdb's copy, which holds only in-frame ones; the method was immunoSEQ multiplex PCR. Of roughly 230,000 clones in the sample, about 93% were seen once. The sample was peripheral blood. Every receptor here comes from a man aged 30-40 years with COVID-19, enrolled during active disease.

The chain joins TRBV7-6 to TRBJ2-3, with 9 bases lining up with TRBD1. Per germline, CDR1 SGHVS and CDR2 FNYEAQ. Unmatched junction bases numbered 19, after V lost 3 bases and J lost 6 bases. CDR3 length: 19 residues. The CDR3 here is CASSFEPWGGGQGSDTQYF. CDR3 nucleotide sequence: TGTGCCAGCAGCTTCGAACCATGGGGAGGAGGACAGGGGTCCGATACGCAGTATTTT.

The CDR3 region has the DNA TGTGCCAGCAGCTTGGTGGGGCTCTACAATGAGCAGTTCTTC. This encodes CASSLVGLYNEQFF. V gene TRBV5-6 combines with J gene TRBJ2-1; maybe TRBD1 (5 bases). The CDR3 is made up of 14 amino acids. The germline gives CDR1 SGHDT, CDR2 YYEEEE. V lost 0 bases and J lost 3, with 7 bases in between.

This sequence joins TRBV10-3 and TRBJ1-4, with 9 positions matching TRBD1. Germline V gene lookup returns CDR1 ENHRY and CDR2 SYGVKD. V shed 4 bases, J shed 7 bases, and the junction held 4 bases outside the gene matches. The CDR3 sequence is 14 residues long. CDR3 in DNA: TGTGCCATCAGTGGGACAGGGGAAGGTGAAAAACTGTTTTTT. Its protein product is CAISGTGEGEKLFF.

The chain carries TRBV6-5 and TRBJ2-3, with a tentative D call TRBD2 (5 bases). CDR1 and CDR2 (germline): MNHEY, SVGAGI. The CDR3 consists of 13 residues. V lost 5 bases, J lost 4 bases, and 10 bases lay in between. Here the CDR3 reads CASSPSGSDTQYF. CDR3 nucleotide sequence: TGTGCCAGCAGTCCATCGGGATCAGATACGCAGTATTTT.

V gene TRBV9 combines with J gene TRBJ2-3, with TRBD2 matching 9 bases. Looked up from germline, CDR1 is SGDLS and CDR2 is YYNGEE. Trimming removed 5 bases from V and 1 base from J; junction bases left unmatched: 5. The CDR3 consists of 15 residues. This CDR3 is CASRGAGGRTDTQYF. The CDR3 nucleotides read TGTGCCAGCAGGGGAGCGGGGGGCCGCACAGATACGCAGTATTTT.

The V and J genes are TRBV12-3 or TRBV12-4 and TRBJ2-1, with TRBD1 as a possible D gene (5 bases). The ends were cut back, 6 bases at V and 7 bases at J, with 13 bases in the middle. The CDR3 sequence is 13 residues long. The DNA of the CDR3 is TGTGCCAGCAGAATCGTGGCAGGGAATGAGCAGTTCTTC. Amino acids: CASRIVAGNEQFF.

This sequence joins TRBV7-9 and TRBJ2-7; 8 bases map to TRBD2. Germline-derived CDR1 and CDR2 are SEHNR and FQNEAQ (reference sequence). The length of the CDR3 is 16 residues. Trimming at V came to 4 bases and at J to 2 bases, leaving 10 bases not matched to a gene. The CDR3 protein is CASSYGGGQKPYEQYF. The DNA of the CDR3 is TGTGCCAGCAGCTACGGCGGGGGGCAAAAACCCTACGAGCAGTACTTC.

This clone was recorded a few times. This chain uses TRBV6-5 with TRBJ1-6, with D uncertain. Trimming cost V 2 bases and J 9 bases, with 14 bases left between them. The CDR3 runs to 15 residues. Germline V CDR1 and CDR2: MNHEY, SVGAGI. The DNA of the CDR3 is TGTGCCAGCAGTTACGATCATCCCGGTAGTTCACCCCTCCACTTT. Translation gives CASSYDHPGSSPLHF.

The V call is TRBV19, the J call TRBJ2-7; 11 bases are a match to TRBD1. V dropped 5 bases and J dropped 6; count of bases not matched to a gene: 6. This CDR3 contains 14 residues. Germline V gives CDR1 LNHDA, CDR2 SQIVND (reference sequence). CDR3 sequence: CASSQGTGGFEQYF. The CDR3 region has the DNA TGTGCCAGTAGTCAAGGGACAGGGGGTTTCGAGCAGTACTTC.

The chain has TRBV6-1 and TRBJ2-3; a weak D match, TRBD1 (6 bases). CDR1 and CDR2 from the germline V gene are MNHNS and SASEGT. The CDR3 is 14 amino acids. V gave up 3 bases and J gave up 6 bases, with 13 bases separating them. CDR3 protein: CASSDRLGADTQYF. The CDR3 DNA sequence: TGTGCCAGCAGTGACCGCTTGGGGGCGGATACGCAGTATTTT.

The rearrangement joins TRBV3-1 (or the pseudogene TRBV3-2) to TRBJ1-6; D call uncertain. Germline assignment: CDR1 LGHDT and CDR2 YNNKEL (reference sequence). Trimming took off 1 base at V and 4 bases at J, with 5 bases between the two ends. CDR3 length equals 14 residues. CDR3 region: CASSQGVYNSPLHF. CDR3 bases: TGTGCCAGCAGCCAAGGAGTTTATAATTCACCCCTCCACTTT.

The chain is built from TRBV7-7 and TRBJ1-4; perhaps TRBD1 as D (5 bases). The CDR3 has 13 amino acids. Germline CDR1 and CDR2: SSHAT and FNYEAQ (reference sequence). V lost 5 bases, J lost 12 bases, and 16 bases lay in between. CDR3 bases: TGTGCCAGCAGCCTGGACACCTCTGGGGAACTGTTTTTT. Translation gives CASSLDTSGELFF.

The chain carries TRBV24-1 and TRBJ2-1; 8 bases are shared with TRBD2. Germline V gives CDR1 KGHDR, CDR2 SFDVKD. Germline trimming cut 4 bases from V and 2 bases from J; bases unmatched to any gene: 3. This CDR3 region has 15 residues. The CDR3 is CATSDSGGPYNEQFF. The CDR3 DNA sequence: TGTGCCACCAGTGACAGCGGGGGCCCCTACAATGAGCAGTTCTTC.

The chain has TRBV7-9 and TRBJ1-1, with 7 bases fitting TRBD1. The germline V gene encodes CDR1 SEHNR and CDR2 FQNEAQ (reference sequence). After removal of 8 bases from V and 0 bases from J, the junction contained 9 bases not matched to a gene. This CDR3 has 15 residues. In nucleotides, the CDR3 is TGTGCCAGCGGCCGGGACAGCTATTTGAACACTGAAGCTTTCTTT. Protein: CASGRDSYLNTEAFF.

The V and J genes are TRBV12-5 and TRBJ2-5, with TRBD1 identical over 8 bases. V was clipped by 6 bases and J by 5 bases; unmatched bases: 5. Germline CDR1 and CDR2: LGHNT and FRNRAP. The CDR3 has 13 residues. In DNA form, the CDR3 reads TGTGCTAGTGGGAAGACAGGGGTGGAGACCCAGTACTTC. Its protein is CASGKTGVETQYF.

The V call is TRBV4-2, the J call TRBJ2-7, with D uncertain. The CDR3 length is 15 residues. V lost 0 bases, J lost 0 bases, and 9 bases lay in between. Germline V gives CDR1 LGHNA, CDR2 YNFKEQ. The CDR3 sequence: CASSQDAASSYEQYF. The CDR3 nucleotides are TGTGCCAGCAGCCAAGATGCGGCGAGCTCCTACGAGCAGTACTTC.

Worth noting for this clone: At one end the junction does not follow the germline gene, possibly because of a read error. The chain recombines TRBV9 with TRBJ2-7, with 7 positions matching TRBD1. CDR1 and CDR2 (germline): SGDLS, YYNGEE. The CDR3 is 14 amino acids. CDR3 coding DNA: TGTGCCAGCAGCGTAGGACAGGGTGGTTACGAGCAGTGCTTC. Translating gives CASSVGQGGYEQCF.

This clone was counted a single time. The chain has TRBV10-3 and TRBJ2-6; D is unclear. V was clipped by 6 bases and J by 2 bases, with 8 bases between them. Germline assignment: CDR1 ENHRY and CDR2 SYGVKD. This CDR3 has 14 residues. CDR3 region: CAISAGAGANVLTF. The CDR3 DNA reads TGTGCCATCAGCGCAGGTGCTGGGGCCAACGTCCTGACTTTC.

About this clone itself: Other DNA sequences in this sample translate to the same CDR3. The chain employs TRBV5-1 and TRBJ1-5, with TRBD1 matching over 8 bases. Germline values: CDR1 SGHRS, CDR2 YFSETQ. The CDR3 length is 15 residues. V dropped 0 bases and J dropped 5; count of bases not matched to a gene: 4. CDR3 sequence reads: CASSLDGTGYQPQHF. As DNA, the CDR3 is TGCGCCAGCAGCTTGGACGGGACAGGTTATCAGCCCCAGCATTTT.

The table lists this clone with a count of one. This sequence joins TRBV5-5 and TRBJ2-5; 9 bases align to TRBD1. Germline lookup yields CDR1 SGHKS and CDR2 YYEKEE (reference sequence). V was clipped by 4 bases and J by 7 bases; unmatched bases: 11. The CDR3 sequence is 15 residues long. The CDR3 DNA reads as TGTGCCAGCAGCCTCGTCTACAGGGGGCCGGGGACCCAGTACTTC. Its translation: CASSLVYRGPGTQYF.

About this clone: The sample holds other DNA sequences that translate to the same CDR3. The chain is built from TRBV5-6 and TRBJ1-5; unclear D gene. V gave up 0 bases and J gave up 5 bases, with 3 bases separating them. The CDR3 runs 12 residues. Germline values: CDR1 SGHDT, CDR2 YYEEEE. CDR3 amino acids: CASSLGDQPQHF. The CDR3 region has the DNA TGTGCCAGCAGCTTGGGAGATCAGCCCCAGCATTTT.

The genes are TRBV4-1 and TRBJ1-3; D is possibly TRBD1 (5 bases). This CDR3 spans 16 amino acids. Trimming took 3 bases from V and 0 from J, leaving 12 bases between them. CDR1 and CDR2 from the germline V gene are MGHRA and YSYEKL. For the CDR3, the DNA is TGCGCCAGCAGCCAGCGGGACGGGAACTCTGGAAACACCATATATTTT. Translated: CASSQRDGNSGNTIYF.

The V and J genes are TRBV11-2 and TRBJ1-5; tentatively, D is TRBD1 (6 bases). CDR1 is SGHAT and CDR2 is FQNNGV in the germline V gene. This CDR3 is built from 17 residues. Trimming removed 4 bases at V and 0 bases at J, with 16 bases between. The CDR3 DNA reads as TGTGCCAGCAGCTCTTCGACAGGAACCCATAGCAATCAGCCCCAGCATTTT. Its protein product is CASSSSTGTHSNQPQHF.

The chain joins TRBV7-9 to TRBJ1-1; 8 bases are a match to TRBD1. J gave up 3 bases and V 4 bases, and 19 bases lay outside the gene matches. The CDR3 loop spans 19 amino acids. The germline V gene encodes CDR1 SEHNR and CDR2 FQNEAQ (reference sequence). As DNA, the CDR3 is TGTGCCAGCAGCTCGTACAGGGGGTCCTTAGGCCCCAAGGACACTGAAGCTTTCTTT. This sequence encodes CASSSYRGSLGPKDTEAFF.

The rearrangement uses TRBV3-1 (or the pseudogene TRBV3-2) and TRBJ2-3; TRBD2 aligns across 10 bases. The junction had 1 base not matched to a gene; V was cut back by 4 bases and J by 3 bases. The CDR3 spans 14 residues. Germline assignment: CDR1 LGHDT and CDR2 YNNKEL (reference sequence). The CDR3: CASSRLAGTDTQYF. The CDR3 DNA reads TGTGCCAGCAGCCGACTAGCGGGTACAGATACGCAGTATTTT.